This TCR beta chain was obtained from a study of blood T cell repertoires in COVID-19. Study at large: Samples taken during acute and convalescent COVID-19 were collected in the United States, Italy and Spain.

In the original processing: Nucleated cell counts were estimated from reference gene primer amplification. The data were produced by immunoSEQ multiplex PCR, yet TCRdb's version contains in-frame clones alone and is incomplete. V, J and clone size reflect that table, while D and trimming were determined from the DNA. The repertoire includes some 96,000 clones, roughly 87% of them detected once, and approximately 7% sits in the top ten. Trimming shortened V by 4 bases and J by 7 bases, and 22 bases separated the two germline ends. This CDR3 contains 15 residues. Germline V lookup: CDR1 GTSNPN, CDR2 SVGIG (reference sequence).

The chain joins TRBV30 to TRBJ1-2; no clear D. The receptor's source is a man between 25 and 39 years old in a cohort sampled during active COVID-19. Sequencing was performed on peripheral blood. The CDR3 spells CAWTRLGGPDGGYTF. CDR3 bases: TGTGCCTGGACCCGACTAGGAGGGCCGGATGGTGGCTACACCTTC.